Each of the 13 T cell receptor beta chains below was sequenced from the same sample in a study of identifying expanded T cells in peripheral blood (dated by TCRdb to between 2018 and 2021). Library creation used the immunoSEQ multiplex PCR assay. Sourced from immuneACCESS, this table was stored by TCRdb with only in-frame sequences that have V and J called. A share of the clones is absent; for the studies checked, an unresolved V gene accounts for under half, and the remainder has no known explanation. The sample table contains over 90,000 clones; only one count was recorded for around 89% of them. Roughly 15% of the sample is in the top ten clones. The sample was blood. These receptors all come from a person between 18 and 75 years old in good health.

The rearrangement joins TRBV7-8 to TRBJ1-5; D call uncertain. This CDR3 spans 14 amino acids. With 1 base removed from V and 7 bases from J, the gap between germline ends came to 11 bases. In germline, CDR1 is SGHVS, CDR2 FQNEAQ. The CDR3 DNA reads TGTGCCAGCAGCTTAGGAATAGGGCCCCAGCCCCAGCATTTT. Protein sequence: CASSLGIGPQPQHF.

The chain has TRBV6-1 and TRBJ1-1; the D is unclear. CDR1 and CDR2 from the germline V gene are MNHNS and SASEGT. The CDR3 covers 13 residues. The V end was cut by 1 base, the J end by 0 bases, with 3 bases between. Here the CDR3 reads CASSEGLNTEAFF. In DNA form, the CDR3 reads TGTGCCAGCAGTGAAGGCTTGAACACTGAAGCTTTCTTT.

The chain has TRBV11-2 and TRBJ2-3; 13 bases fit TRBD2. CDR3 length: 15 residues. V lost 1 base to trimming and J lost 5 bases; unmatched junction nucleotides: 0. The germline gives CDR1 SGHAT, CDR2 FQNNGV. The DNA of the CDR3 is TGTGCCAGCAGCTTAGGACTAGCGGGGGGAGATACGCAGTATTTT. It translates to CASSLGLAGGDTQYF.

The CDR3 region has the DNA TGTGCCAGCAGACCGGGACAGGGGGCTGAACAGCCCCAGCATTTT. It specifies CASRPGQGAEQPQHF. The chain combines TRBV7-9 with TRBJ1-5; 12 nucleotides match TRBD1. Germline assignment: CDR1 SEHNR and CDR2 FQNEAQ (reference sequence). The junction had 7 bases not matched to a gene; V was cut back by 6 bases and J by 7 bases. The CDR3 sequence is 15 residues long.

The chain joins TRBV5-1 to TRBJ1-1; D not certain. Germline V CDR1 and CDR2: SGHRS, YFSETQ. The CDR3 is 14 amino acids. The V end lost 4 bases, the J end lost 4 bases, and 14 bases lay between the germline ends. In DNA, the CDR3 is TGCGCCAGCAGCCCGCACCTGGACCCCACTGAAGCTTTCTTT. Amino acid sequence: CASSPHLDPTEAFF. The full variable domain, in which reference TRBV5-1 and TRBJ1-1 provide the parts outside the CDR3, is KAGVTQTPRYLIKTRGQQVTLSCSPISGHRSVSWYQQTPGQGLQFLFEYFSETQRNKGNFPGRFSGRQFSNSRSEMNVSTLELGDSALYLCASSPHLDPTEAFFGQGTRLTVV.

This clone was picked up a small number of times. The CDR3 DNA is TGTGCCAGCTCACCAGTCGGTACAGTAGATCAGCCCCAGCATTTT. Its protein is CASSPVGTVDQPQHF. The chain links TRBV18 to TRBJ1-5, with D uncertain. This CDR3 spans 15 amino acids. Germline V gene lookup returns CDR1 KGHSH and CDR2 LQKENI. Deletions cut 2 bases from V and 5 bases from J, with 13 bases between.

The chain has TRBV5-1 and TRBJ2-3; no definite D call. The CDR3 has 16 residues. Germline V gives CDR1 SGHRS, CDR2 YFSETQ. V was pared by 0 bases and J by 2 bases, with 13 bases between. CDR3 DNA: TGCGCCAGCAGCTTGGTTCCAGGCGCGGACACAGATACGCAGTATTTT. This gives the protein CASSLVPGADTDTQYF.

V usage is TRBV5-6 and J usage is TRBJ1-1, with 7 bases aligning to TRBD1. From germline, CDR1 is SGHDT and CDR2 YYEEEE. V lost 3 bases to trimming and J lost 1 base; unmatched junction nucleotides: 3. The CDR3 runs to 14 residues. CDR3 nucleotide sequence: TGTGCCAGCAGCTACCGGACAGGGAACACTGAAGCTTTCTTT. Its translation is CASSYRTGNTEAFF.

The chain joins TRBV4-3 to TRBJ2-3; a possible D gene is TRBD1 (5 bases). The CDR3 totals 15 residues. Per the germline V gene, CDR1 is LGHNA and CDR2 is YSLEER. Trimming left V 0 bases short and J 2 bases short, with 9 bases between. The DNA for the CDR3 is TGCGCCAGCAGCCAAGAGAGACAGATCACAGATACGCAGTATTTT. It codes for CASSQERQITDTQYF.

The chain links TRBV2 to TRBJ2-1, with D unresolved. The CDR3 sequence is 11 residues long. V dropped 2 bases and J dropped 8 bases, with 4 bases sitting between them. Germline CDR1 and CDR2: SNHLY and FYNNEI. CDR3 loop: CASSELYEQFF. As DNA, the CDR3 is TGTGCCAGCAGTGAACTGTATGAGCAGTTCTTC.

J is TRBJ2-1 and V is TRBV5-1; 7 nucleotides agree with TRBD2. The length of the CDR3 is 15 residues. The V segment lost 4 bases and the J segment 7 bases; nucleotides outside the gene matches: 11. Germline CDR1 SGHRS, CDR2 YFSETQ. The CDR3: CASSPLAGVENEQFF. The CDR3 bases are TGCGCCAGCAGCCCCCTGGCGGGAGTAGAGAATGAGCAGTTCTTC.

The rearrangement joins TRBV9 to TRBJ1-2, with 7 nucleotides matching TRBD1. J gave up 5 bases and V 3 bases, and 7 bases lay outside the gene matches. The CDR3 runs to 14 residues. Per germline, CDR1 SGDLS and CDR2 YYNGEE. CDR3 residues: CASSATGTDYGYTF. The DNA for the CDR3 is TGTGCCAGCAGCGCTACCGGGACAGATTATGGCTACACCTTC.

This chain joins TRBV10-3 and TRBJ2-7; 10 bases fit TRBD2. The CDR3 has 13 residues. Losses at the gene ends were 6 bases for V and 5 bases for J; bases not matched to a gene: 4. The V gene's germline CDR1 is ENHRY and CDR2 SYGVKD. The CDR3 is CAIRQREGHEQYF. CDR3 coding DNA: TGTGCCATCAGGCAGCGGGAGGGCCACGAGCAGTACTTC.